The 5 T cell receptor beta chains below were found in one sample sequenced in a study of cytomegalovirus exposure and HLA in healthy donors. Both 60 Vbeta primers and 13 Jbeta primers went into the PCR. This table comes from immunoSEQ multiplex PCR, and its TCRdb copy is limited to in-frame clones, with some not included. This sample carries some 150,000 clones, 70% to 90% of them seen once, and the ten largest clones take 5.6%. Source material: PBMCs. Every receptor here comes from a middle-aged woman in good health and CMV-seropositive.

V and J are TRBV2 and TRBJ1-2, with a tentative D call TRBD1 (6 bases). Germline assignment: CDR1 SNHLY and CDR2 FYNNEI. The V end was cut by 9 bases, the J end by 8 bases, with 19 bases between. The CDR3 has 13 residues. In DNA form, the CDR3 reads TGTGCCAGTATGTTGAACAGGGCGGAGGGCTACACCTTC. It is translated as CASMLNRAEGYTF.

The CDR3 DNA is TGTGCCAGCAGACCCTCCCCGAGCGGGGAGCTGTTTTTT. Encoded protein: CASRPSPSGELFF. The chain has TRBV6-4 and TRBJ2-2, with D hard to call. Deletions cut 6 bases from V and 7 bases from J, with 12 bases between. CDR3 length: 13 residues. Germline assignment: CDR1 MRHNA and CDR2 SNTAGT.

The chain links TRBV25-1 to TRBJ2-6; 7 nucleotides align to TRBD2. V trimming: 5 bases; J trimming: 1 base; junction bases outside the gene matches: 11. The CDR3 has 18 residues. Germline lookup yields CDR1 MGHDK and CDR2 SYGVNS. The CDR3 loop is CASSTHELRGSGANVLTF. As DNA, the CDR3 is TGTGCCAGCAGTACACATGAACTGCGGGGGTCTGGGGCCAACGTCCTGACTTTC. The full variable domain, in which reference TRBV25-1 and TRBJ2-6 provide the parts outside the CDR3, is EADIYQTPRYLVIGTGKKITLECSQTMGHDKMYWYQQDPGMELHLIHYSYGVNSTEKGDLSSESTVSRIRTEHFPLTLESARPSHTSQYLCASSTHELRGSGANVLTFGAGSRLTVL.

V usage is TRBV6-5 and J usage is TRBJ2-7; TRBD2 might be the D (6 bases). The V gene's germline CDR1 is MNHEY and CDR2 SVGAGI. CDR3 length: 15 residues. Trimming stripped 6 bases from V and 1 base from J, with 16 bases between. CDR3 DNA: TGTGCCAGCAGCACGAGTTGGGGGAGGTCCTACGAGCAGTACTTC. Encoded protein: CASSTSWGRSYEQYF.

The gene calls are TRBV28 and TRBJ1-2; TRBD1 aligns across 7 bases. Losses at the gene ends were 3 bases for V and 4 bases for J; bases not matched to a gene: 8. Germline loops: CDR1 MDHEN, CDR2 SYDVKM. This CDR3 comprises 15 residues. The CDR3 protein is CASSFQTGAIYGYTF. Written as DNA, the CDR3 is TGTGCCAGCAGTTTCCAAACAGGGGCGATCTATGGCTACACCTTC.